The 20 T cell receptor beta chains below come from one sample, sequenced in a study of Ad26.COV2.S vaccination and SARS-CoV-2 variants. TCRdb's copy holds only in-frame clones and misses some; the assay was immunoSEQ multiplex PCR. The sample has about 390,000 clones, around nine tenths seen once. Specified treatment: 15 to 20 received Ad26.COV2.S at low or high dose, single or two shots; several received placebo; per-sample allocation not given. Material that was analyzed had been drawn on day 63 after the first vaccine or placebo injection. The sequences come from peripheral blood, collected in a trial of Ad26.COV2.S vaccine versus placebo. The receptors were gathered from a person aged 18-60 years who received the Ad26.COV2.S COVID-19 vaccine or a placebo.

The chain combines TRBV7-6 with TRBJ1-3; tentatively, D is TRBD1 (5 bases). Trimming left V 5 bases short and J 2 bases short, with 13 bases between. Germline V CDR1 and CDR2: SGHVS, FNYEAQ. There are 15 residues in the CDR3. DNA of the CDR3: TGTGCCAGCAGCAAGGGGACTCCCGCTGGAAACACCATATATTTT. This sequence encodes CASSKGTPAGNTIYF.

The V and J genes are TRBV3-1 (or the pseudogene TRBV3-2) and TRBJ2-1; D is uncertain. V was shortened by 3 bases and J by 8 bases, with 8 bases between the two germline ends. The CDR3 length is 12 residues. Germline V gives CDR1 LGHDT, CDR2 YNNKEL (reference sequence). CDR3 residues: CASSHGPDEQFF. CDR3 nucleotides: TGTGCCAGCAGCCACGGGCCCGATGAGCAGTTCTTC.

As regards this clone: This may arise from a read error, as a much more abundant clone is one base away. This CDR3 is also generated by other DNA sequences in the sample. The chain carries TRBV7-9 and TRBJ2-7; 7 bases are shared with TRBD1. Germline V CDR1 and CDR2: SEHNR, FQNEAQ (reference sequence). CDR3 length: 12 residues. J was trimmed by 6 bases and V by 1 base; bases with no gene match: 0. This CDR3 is CASSLGTGEQYF. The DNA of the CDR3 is TGTGCCAGCAGCTTAGGGACAGGCGAGCAGTACTTC. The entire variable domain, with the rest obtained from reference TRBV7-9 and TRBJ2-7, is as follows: DTGVSQNPRHKITKRGQNVTFRCDPISEHNRLYWYRQTLGQGPEFLTYFQNEAQLEKSRLLSDRFSAERPKGSFSTLEIQRTEQGDSAMYLCASSLGTGEQYFGPGTRLTVT.

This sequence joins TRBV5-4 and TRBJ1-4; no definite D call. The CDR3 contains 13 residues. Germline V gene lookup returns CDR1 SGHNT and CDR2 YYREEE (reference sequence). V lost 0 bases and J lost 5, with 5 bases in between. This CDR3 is CASSLAENEKLFF. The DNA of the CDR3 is TGTGCCAGCAGCTTGGCAGAGAATGAAAAACTGTTTTTT.

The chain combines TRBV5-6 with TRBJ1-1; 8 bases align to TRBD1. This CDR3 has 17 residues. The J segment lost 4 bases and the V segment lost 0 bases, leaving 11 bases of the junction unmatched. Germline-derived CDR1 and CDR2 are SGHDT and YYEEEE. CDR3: CASSLGTGRLRSTEAFF. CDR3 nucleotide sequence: TGTGCCAGCAGCTTGGGGACAGGGAGATTAAGGAGCACTGAAGCTTTCTTT.

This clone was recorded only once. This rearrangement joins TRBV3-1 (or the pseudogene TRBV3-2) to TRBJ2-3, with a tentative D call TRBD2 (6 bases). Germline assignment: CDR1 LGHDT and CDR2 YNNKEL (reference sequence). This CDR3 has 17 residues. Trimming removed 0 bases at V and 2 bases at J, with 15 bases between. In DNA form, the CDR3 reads TGTGCCAGCAGCCAAGAGTCCCCAGCGGGTTACACAGATACGCAGTATTTT. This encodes CASSQESPAGYTDTQYF.

The DNA of the CDR3 is TGTGCCAGCAGCTGGCGGCGGACCCAAGAGACCCAGTACTTC. Its protein product is CASSWRRTQETQYF. This rearrangement joins TRBV7-8 to TRBJ2-5; D gene ambiguous. The germline gives CDR1 SGHVS, CDR2 FQNEAQ. Trimming pared 4 bases from V and 1 base from J, leaving 10 bases between. The CDR3 spans 14 residues.

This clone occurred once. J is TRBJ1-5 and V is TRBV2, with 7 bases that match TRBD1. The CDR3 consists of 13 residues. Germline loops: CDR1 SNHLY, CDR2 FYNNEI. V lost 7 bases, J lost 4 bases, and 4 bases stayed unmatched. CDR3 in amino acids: CASIQGVNQPQHF. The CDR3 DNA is TGTGCCAGCATCCAGGGGGTGAATCAGCCCCAGCATTTT.

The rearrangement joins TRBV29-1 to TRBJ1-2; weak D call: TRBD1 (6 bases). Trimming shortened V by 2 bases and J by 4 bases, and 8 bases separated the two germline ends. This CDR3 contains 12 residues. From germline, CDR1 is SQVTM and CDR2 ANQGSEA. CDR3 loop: CSVETGIYGYTF. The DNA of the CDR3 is TGCAGCGTTGAAACAGGGATCTATGGCTACACCTTC. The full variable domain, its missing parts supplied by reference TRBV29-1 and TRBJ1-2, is SAVISQKPSRDICQRGTSLTIQCQVDSQVTMMFWYRQQPGQSLTLIATANQGSEATYESGFVIDKFPISRPNLTFSTLTVSNMSPEDSSIYLCSVETGIYGYTFGSGTRLTVV.

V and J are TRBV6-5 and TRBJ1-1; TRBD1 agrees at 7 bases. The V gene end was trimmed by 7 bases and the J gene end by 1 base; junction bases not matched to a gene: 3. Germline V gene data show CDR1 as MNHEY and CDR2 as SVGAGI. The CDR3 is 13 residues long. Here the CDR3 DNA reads TGTGCCAGCACTCGACAGGGGAACACTGAAGCTTTCTTT. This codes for CASTRQGNTEAFF.

Here the CDR3 reads CASSPGDRDYEQYF. CDR3 nucleotide sequence: TGTGCCAGCAGTCCGGGGGACAGGGACTACGAGCAGTACTTC. The chain uses TRBV28 and TRBJ2-7; 9 nucleotides line up with TRBD1. CDR1 MDHEN and CDR2 SYDVKM come from the germline V gene. The trim removed 5 bases at V and 3 bases at J, leaving 5 bases unmatched. The CDR3 sequence is 14 residues long. Together with reference TRBV28 and TRBJ2-7, the CDR3 gives the full variable domain: DVKVTQSSRYLVKRTGEKVFLECVQDMDHENMFWYRQDPGLGLRLIYFSYDVKMKEKGDIPEGYSVSREKKERFSLILESASTNQTSMYLCASSPGDRDYEQYFGPGTRLTVT.

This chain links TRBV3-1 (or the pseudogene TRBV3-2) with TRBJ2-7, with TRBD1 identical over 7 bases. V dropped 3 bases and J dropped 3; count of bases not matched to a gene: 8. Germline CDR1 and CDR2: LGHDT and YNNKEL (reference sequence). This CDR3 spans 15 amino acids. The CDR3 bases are TGTGCCAGCAGCCATTTCCGGGACAGCTTCTACGAGCAGTACTTC. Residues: CASSHFRDSFYEQYF.

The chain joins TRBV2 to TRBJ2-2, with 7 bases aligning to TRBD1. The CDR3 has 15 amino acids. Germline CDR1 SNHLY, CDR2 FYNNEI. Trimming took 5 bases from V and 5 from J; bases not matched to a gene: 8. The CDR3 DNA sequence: TGTGCCAGCAGTTCCTCCGGGACAGAGACCGGGGAGCTGTTTTTT. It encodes CASSSSGTETGELFF.

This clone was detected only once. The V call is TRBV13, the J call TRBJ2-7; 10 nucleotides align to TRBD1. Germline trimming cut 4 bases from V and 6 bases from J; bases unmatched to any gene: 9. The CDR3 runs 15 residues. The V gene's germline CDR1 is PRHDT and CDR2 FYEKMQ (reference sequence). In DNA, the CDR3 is TGTGCCAGCAGCTCTAACCCGACAGGGGGCTCCGAGCAGTACTTC. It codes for CASSSNPTGGSEQYF.

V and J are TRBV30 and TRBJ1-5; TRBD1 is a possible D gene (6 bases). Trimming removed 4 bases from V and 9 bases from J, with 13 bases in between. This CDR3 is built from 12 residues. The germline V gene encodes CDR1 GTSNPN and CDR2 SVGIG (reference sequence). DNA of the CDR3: TGTGCCTGGAACAGGGACACCTTGCCCCAGCATTTT. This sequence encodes CAWNRDTLPQHF. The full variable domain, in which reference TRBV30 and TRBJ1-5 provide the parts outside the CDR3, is SQTIHQWPATLVQPVGSPLSLECTVEGTSNPNLYWYRQAAGRGLQLLFYSVGIGQISSEVPQNLSASRPQDRQFILSSKKLLLSDSGFYLCAWNRDTLPQHFGDGTRLSIL.

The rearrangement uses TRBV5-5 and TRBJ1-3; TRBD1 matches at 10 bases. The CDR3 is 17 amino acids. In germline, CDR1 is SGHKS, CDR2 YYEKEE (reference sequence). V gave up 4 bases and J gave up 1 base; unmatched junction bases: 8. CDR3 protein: CASSAWTGGSSGNTIYF. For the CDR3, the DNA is TGTGCCAGCAGCGCGTGGACAGGGGGATCATCTGGAAACACCATATATTTT.

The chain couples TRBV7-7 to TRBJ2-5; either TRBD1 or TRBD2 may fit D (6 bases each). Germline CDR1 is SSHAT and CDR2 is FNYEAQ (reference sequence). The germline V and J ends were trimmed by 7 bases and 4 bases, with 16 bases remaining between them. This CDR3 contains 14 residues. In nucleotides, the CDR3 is TGTGCCAGCATCCCTGGGGGGCCGGGAGAGACCCAGTACTTC. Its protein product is CASIPGGPGETQYF.

The CDR3 protein is CASSPPGTGGSHGYTF. The CDR3 bases are TGTGCCAGCTCACCACCGGGTACAGGGGGCTCACATGGCTACACCTTC. The rearrangement links TRBV18 to TRBJ1-2; 9 positions match TRBD1. CDR1 is KGHSH and CDR2 is LQKENI in the germline V gene. The length of the CDR3 is 16 residues. The junction had 8 bases not matched to a gene; V was cut back by 0 bases and J by 6 bases.

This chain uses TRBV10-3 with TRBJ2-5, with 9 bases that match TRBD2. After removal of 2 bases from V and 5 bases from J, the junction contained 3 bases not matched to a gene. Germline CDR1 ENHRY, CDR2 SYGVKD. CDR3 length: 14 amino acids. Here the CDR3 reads CAISEGGGVETQYF. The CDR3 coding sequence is TGTGCCATCAGTGAGGGCGGGGGGGTCGAGACCCAGTACTTC.

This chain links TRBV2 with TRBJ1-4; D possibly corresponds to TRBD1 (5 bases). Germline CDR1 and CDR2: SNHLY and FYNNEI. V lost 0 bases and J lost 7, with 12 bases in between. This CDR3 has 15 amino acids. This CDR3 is CASSEALGGGEKLFF. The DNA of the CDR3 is TGTGCCAGCAGTGAAGCGCTTGGGGGTGGTGAAAAACTGTTTTTT.